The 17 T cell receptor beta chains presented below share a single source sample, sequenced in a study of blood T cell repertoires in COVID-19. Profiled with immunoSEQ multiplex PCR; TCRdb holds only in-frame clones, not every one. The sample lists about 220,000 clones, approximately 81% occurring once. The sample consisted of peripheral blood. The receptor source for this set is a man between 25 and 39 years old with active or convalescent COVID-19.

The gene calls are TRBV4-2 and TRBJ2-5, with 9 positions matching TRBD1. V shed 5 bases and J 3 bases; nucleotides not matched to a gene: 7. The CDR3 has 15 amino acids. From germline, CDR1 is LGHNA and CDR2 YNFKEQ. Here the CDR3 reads CASSSRGDREETQYF. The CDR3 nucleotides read TGTGCCAGCAGCTCCCGGGGGGACAGGGAAGAGACCCAGTACTTC.

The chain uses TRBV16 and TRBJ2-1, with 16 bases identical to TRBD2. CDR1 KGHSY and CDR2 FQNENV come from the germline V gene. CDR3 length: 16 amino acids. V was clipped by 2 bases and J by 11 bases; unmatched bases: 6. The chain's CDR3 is CASSQQGTSGRAKQFF. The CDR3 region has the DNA TGTGCCAGCAGCCAACAAGGGACTAGCGGGAGGGCCAAGCAGTTCTTC.

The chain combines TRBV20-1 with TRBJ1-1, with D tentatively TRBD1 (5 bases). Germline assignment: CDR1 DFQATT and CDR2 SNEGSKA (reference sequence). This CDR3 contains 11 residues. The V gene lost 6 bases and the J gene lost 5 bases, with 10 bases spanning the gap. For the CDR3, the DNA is TGCAGTGCCCCCAGGGAAACTGAAGCTTTCTTT. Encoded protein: CSAPRETEAFF.

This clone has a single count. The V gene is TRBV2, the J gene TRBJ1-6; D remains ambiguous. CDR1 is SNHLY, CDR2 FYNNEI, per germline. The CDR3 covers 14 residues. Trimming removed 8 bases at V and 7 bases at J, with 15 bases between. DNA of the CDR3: TGTGCCAGCCACCAGGAACAGAAAAATTCACCCCTCCACTTT. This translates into CASHQEQKNSPLHF. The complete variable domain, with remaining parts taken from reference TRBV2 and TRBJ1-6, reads EPEVTQTPSHQVTQMGQEVILRCVPISNHLYFYWYRQILGQKVEFLVSFYNNEISEKSEIFDDQFSVERPDGSNFTLKIRSTKLEDSAMYFCASHQEQKNSPLHFGNGTRLTVT.

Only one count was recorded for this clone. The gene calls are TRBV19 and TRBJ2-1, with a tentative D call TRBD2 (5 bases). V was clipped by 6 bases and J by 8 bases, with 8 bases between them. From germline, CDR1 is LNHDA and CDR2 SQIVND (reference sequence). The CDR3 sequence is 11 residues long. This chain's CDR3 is CASSTRDEQFF. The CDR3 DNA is TGTGCCAGTAGCACTAGGGATGAGCAGTTCTTC.

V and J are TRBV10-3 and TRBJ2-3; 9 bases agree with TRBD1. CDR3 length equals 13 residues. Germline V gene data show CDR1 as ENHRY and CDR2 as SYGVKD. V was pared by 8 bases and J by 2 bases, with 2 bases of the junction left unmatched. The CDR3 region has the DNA TGTGCCATCGGGACAGGGACCACAGATACGCAGTATTTT. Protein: CAIGTGTTDTQYF.

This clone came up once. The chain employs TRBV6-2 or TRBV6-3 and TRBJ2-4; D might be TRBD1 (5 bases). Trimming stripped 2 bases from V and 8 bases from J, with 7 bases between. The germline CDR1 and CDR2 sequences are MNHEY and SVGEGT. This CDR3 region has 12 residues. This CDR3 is CASSYRGDIQYF. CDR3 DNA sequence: TGTGCCAGCAGTTACAGGGGCGACATTCAGTACTTC.

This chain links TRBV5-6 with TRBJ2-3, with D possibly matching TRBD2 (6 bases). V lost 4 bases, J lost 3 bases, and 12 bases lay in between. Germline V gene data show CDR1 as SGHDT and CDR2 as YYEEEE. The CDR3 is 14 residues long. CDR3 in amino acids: CASSRGERTDTQYF. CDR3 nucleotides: TGTGCCAGCAGCCGCGGGGAGCGGACAGATACGCAGTATTTT.

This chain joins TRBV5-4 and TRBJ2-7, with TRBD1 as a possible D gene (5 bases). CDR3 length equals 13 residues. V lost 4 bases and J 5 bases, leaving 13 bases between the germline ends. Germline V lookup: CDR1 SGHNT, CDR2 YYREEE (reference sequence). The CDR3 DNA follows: TGTGCCAGCAGCCTTGAGGTGGACAACGAGCAGTACTTC. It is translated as CASSLEVDNEQYF.

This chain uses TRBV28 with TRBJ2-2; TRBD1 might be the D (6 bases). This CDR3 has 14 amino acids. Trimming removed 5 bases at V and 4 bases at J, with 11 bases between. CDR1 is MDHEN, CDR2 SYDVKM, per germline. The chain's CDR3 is CASSTLTGTGELFF. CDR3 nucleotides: TGTGCCAGCAGTACCCTGACAGGCACCGGGGAGCTGTTTTTT.

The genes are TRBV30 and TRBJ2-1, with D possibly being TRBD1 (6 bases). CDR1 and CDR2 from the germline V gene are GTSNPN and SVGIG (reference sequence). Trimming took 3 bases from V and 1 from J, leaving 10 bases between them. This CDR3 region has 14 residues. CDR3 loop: CAWSQGTSYNEQFF. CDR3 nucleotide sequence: TGTGCCTGGAGCCAGGGGACGTCCTACAATGAGCAGTTCTTC.

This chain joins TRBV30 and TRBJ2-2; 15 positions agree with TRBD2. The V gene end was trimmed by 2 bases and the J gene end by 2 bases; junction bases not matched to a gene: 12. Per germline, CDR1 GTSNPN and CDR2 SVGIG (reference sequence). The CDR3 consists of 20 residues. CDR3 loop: CAWSLLGTSGRPPNTGELFF. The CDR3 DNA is TGTGCCTGGAGTCTACTCGGGACTAGCGGGAGGCCACCTAACACCGGGGAGCTGTTTTTT.

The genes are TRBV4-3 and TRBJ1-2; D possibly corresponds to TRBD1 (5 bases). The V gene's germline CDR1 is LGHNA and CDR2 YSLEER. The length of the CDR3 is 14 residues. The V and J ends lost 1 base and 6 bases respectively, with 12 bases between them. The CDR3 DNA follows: TGCGCCAGCAGCCAAGGACCTGGGGGGGATGGCTACACCTTC. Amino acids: CASSQGPGGDGYTF.

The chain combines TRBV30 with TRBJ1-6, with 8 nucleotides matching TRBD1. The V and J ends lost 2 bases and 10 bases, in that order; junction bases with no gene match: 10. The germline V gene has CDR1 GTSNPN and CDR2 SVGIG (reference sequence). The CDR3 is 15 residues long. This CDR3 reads CAWSPDRAAVSPLHF. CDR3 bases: TGTGCCTGGAGTCCGGACAGGGCGGCAGTATCACCCCTCCACTTT.

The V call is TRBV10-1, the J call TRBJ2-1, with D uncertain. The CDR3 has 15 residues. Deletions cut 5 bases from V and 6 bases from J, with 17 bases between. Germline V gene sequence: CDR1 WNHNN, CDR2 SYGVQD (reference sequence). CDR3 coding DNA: TGCGCCAGCAGTAGCGAGATCGCCGGTAGCAATGAGCAGTTCTTC. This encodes CASSSEIAGSNEQFF.

The CDR3 is CASSFPYSGRAGETQYF. The CDR3 nucleotides read TGTGCCAGCAGCTTCCCTTATAGCGGGAGGGCCGGAGAGACCCAGTACTTC. The V gene is TRBV7-9, the J gene TRBJ2-5; 11 nucleotides match TRBD2. The junction had 10 bases not matched to a gene; V was cut back by 3 bases and J by 4 bases. Germline CDR1 is SEHNR and CDR2 is FQNEAQ (reference sequence). CDR3 size: 17 residues. Complete variable domain (other parts from reference TRBV7-9 and TRBJ2-5): DTGVSQNPRHKITKRGQNVTFRCDPISEHNRLYWYRQTLGQGPEFLTYFQNEAQLEKSRLLSDRFSAERPKGSFSTLEIQRTEQGDSAMYLCASSFPYSGRAGETQYFGPGTRLLVL.

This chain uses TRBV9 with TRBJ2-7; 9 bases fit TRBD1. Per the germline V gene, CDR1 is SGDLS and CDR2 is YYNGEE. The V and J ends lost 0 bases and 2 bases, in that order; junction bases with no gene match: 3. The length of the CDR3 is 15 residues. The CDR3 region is CASSVGGDRAYEQYF. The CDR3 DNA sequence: TGTGCCAGCAGCGTAGGAGGGGACAGGGCCTACGAGCAGTACTTC.